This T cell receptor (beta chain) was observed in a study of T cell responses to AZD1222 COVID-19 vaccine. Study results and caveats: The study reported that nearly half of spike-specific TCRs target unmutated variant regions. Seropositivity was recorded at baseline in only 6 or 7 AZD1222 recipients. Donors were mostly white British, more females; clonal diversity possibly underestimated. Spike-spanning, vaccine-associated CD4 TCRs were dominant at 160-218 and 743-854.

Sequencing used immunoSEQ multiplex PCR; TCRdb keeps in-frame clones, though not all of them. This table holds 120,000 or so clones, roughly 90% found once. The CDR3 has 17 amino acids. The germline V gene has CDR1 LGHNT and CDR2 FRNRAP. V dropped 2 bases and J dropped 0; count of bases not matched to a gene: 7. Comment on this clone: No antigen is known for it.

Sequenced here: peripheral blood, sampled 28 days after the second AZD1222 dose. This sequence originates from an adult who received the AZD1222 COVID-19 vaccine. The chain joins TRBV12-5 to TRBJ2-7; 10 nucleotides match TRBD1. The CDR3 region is CASGLPPGQGSSYEQYF. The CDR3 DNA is TGTGCTAGTGGTTTGCCCCCGGGACAGGGGAGCTCCTACGAGCAGTACTTC.